The clone carrying this T cell receptor (beta chain) was seen more than once but under ten times. The target antigen is unknown. Other DNA sequences from this sample encode an identical CDR3 as well. The CDR3 extends over 13 amino acids. The germline CDR1 and CDR2 sequences are SGHTA and FQGTGA. Trimming took 2 bases from V and 4 from J, leaving 8 bases between them. These data belong to a study of shared clonotypes between healthy human individuals. Study observations and caveats: Richness estimates generally favored naive over memory subsets. Among donors, sharing of clonotypes was expected to be affected by sequencing depth. Generation probabilities of non-shared clonotypes were lower (relative to those shared by all four donors).

Clones were read by immunoSEQ multiplex PCR, and TCRdb kept only the in-frame ones, dropping some. The data show about a million clones, with roughly 80% seen just once and 0.7% to 0.95% held by the top ten. This clonotype was obtained from a young man in good health. Some clones in this sample may be carry-over from other donors' samples. The V gene is TRBV7-3, the J gene TRBJ1-2; maybe TRBD1 (5 bases). Sample: memory CD4+ T cells from PBMCs. Subset denoted: CD45RA-negative fraction. CDR3 in DNA: TGTGCCAGCAGCTTAGGGGGTTCCTATGGCTACACCTTC. Amino acids: CASSLGGSYGYTF.